These 21 T cell receptor beta chains originate from one sample sequenced in a study of blood T cell repertoires in COVID-19. Clones were read by immunoSEQ multiplex PCR, and TCRdb kept only the in-frame ones, dropping some. Of fewer than 200,000 clones listed, around nine tenths are singletons. Sequencing was performed on peripheral blood. These receptors came from a man aged 45-60 years who had recovered from COVID-19.

The rearrangement uses TRBV5-4 and TRBJ2-1; 9 bases fit TRBD2. Germline CDR1 SGHNT, CDR2 YYREEE (reference sequence). The V and J ends lost 0 bases and 7 bases, in that order; junction bases with no gene match: 8. The CDR3 loop spans 16 amino acids. The CDR3 is CASSLGFAGGSNEQFF. In DNA form, the CDR3 reads TGTGCCAGCAGCTTGGGATTCGCGGGAGGGTCGAATGAGCAGTTCTTC.

This clone appeared a single time. The chain combines TRBV6-5 with TRBJ2-1, with 7 bases aligning to TRBD2. CDR1 MNHEY and CDR2 SVGAGI come from the germline V gene. Unmatched junction bases numbered 3, after V lost 2 bases and J lost 2 bases. The CDR3 has 15 residues. CDR3 protein: CASSYEGTTYNEQFF. CDR3 bases: TGTGCCAGCAGTTACGAAGGGACTACCTACAATGAGCAGTTCTTC.

This chain uses TRBV7-8 with TRBJ2-1; 11 bases are a match to TRBD1. V gave up 5 bases and J gave up 7 bases; unmatched junction bases: 7. The CDR3 runs to 15 residues. Germline V gene lookup returns CDR1 SGHVS and CDR2 FQNEAQ. The CDR3 DNA reads as TGTGCCAGCAGCGTAGGGGGACAGGGGGGAAATGAGCAGTTCTTC. Translated: CASSVGGQGGNEQFF.

The V and J genes are TRBV19 and TRBJ1-2; TRBD1 might be the D (6 bases). This CDR3 is 15 amino acids long. Germline CDR1 and CDR2: LNHDA and SQIVND (reference sequence). The germline V and J ends were trimmed by 4 bases and 5 bases, with 17 bases remaining between them. The chain's CDR3 is CASSTQGIGSYGYTF. DNA of the CDR3: TGTGCCAGTAGTACCCAGGGGATCGGTTCGTATGGCTACACCTTC.

This chain links TRBV7-3 with TRBJ2-2, with D uncertain. The V gene lost 10 bases and the J gene lost 3 bases, with 12 bases spanning the gap. Per the germline V gene, CDR1 is SGHTA and CDR2 is FQGTGA. The CDR3 extends over 13 amino acids. CDR3: CAIVIVHTGELFF. The CDR3 DNA reads as TGTGCCATTGTAATAGTCCACACCGGGGAGCTGTTTTTT.

The CDR3 region has the DNA TGTGCCAGCAGTGAACTATATACGCAGTATTTT. Its translation is CASSELYTQYF. This chain uses TRBV6-1 with TRBJ2-3; no definite D call. This CDR3 region has 11 residues. V dropped 2 bases and J dropped 7 bases, with 4 bases sitting between them. Per the germline V gene, CDR1 is MNHNS and CDR2 is SASEGT.

CDR3 region: CASSLVGGSSYEQYF. The DNA of the CDR3 is TGTGCCAGCAGCTTGGTAGGAGGGTCCTCCTACGAGCAGTACTTC. The V call is TRBV5-4, the J call TRBJ2-7; perhaps TRBD2 as D (6 bases). CDR3 size: 15 residues. Germline CDR1 is SGHNT and CDR2 is YYREEE (reference sequence). Trimming removed 0 bases at V and 0 bases at J, with 10 bases between.

The V and J genes are TRBV24-1 and TRBJ1-1, with 10 positions matching TRBD1. CDR1 is KGHDR and CDR2 is SFDVKD in the germline V gene. The CDR3 has 14 amino acids. V was clipped by 12 bases and J by 5 bases; unmatched bases: 11. The CDR3 sequence is CAVPRGTGETEAFF. The CDR3 DNA follows: TGTGCCGTACCGCGCGGGACAGGGGAGACTGAAGCTTTCTTT.

The rearrangement uses TRBV10-2 and TRBJ2-1, with TRBD2 matching over 8 bases. The trim removed 0 bases at V and 2 bases at J, leaving 6 bases unmatched. Germline V gene data show CDR1 as WSHSY and CDR2 as SAAADI. The CDR3 contains 17 residues. The CDR3 DNA sequence: TGCGCCAGCAGTGAGTCGACCAGCGGGAGCACCTACAATGAGCAGTTCTTC. Translated, it gives CASSESTSGSTYNEQFF.

This chain uses TRBV7-9 with TRBJ1-3, with D hard to call. The V and J ends lost 5 bases and 4 bases respectively, with 12 bases between them. The CDR3 is 14 residues long. Per germline, CDR1 SEHNR and CDR2 FQNEAQ (reference sequence). CDR3 DNA sequence: TGTGCCAGCAGCCCTGCGACTCCGGGAAACACCATATATTTT. This sequence encodes CASSPATPGNTIYF.

This clone was seen more than once but under ten times. This rearrangement joins TRBV6-4 to TRBJ2-6; D remains ambiguous. CDR1 MRHNA and CDR2 SNTAGT come from the germline V gene. V was clipped by 8 bases and J by 0 bases, with 8 bases between them. CDR3 length equals 14 residues. CDR3 sequence reads: CASAPYSGANVLTF. The CDR3 bases are TGTGCCAGCGCCCCCTACTCTGGGGCCAACGTCCTGACTTTC.

This chain joins TRBV7-9 and TRBJ2-7, with D tentatively TRBD1 (7 bases). Trimming stripped 4 bases from V and 4 bases from J, with 14 bases between. CDR1 and CDR2 from the germline V gene are SEHNR and FQNEAQ (reference sequence). The CDR3 spans 14 residues. CDR3 region: CASSSGGPPYEQYF. In DNA form, the CDR3 reads TGTGCCAGCAGCTCAGGGGGGCCGCCGTACGAGCAGTACTTC.

Details on this clone: This same CDR3 is encoded by further DNA sequences in the sample. V usage is TRBV12-3 or TRBV12-4 and J usage is TRBJ2-7; no definite D call. Trimming stripped 1 base from V and 0 bases from J, with 4 bases between. The CDR3 totals 13 residues. Here the CDR3 reads CASSLGSSYEQYF. The CDR3 DNA reads TGTGCCAGCAGTTTAGGGAGCTCCTACGAGCAGTACTTC.

V gene TRBV6-5 combines with J gene TRBJ1-1; D gene uncertain. Trimming removed 6 bases from V and 3 bases from J, with 11 bases in between. This CDR3 contains 13 residues. From germline, CDR1 is MNHEY and CDR2 SVGAGI. The CDR3 is CASSSELHTEAFF. CDR3 DNA: TGTGCCAGCAGCTCCGAACTTCACACTGAAGCTTTCTTT.

The table lists this clone with a count of one. This rearrangement joins TRBV30 to TRBJ1-5; 7 bases fit TRBD1. The germline V gene encodes CDR1 GTSNPN and CDR2 SVGIG (reference sequence). The length of the CDR3 is 16 residues. V lost 1 base, J lost 1 base, and 7 bases stayed unmatched. The CDR3 nucleotides read TGTGCCTGGAGTGCTCGACAGGGTGTGAGCAATCAGCCCCAGCATTTT. Its protein product is CAWSARQGVSNQPQHF.

The chain uses TRBV18 and TRBJ1-5; TRBD1 might be the D (6 bases). From germline, CDR1 is KGHSH and CDR2 LQKENI. The CDR3 loop spans 18 amino acids. V was cut by 1 base and J by 1 base, with 17 bases left in between. CDR3 bases: TGTGCCAGCTCACCACGGGCAGGGGATCTCCCCAGCAATCAGCCCCAGCATTTT. This encodes CASSPRAGDLPSNQPQHF.

This chain joins TRBV9 and TRBJ1-2, with a tentative D call TRBD1 (5 bases). The V end was cut by 4 bases, the J end by 10 bases, with 8 bases between. This CDR3 comprises 10 residues. Germline V gives CDR1 SGDLS, CDR2 YYNGEE. The CDR3 is CASSRGVYTF. The CDR3 region has the DNA TGTGCCAGCAGCCGGGGGGTCTACACCTTC.

This chain connects TRBV7-2 to TRBJ1-1; the D is unclear. The V gene lost 5 bases and the J gene lost 3 bases, with 22 bases spanning the gap. CDR1 is SGHTA, CDR2 FQGNSA, per germline. The CDR3 has 17 amino acids. The CDR3: CASSHPAGRVKHTEAFF. CDR3 nucleotide sequence: TGTGCCAGCAGCCACCCCGCCGGGCGGGTCAAACACACTGAAGCTTTCTTT. The full variable domain, in which reference TRBV7-2 and TRBJ1-1 provide the parts outside the CDR3, is GAGVSQSPSNKVTEKGKDVELRCDPISGHTALYWYRQSLGQGLEFLIYFQGNSAPDKSGLPSDRFSAERTGGSVSTLTIQRTQQEDSAVYLCASSHPAGRVKHTEAFFGQGTRLTVV.

Concerning this clone itself: This sample includes further DNA sequences coding for the same CDR3. CDR3 sequence reads: CASSRGQGNTGELFF. As DNA, the CDR3 is TGTGCCAGCTCTCGTGGACAGGGAAACACCGGGGAGCTGTTTTTT. V is TRBV18 and J is TRBJ2-2; 8 bases agree with TRBD1. V lost 6 bases to trimming and J lost 2 bases; unmatched junction nucleotides: 5. This CDR3 comprises 15 residues. CDR1 and CDR2 from the germline V gene are KGHSH and LQKENI. The full variable domain, with the rest looked up from reference TRBV18 and TRBJ2-2, is NAGVMQNPRHLVRRRGQEARLRCSPMKGHSHVYWYRQLPEEGLKFMVYLQKENIIDESGMPKERFSAEFPKEGPSILRIQQVVRGDSAAYFCASSRGQGNTGELFFGEGSRLTVL.

The rearrangement links TRBV10-1 to TRBJ2-7; the D gene is possibly TRBD2 (6 bases). Between the trimmed V and J ends, which lost 2 bases and 2 bases, there was a span of 13 bases. Germline CDR1 is WNHNN and CDR2 is SYGVQD (reference sequence). The CDR3 runs to 15 residues. The CDR3 here is CASSETRKRAYEQYF. CDR3 coding DNA: TGCGCCAGCAGTGAGACGAGAAAGCGGGCCTACGAGCAGTACTTC.

The chain employs TRBV13 and TRBJ2-3; D is undetermined. This CDR3 comprises 14 residues. Germline CDR1 PRHDT, CDR2 FYEKMQ (reference sequence). V was trimmed by 3 bases and J by 5 bases, leaving 12 bases between them. The CDR3 region has the DNA TGTGCCAGCAGCTTTTCTGGAGCAATAGATACGCAGTATTTT. Translation: CASSFSGAIDTQYF.